Listed below are T cell receptor beta chains from one sample, sequenced in a study of OX40 agonist ivuxolimab in advanced cancers. The protocol was immunoSEQ multiplex PCR, while the TCRdb copy is restricted to in-frame clones and leaves out a portion. Among some 72,000 clones listed, roughly 92% were seen once. The sample was CD4+ or CD8+ T cells sorted from blood, taken in a trial of the OX40 agonist ivuxolimab. The receptors come from an adult with an advanced solid tumor such as melanoma, head and neck, liver or kidney cancer. Each CDR3 is given with its conserved first and last residue. The order of the fields is V gene, J gene, clone size, D gene, CDR3 protein, CDR3 DNA. The D gene is left open where the match is weak. Size tells how often a clone was seen (once, few, many) or the class of an expanded clone, and some rows leave it out.

>TRBV4-2|TRBJ1-5|once|-
CASSHPKRGLGNQPQHF
TGTGCCAGCAGCCATCCGAAGCGGGGGCTCGGCAATCAGCCCCAGCATTTT
>TRBV19|TRBJ2-1|-|-
CASSIGASYNEQFF
TGTGCCAGTAGTATTGGGGCTTCGTACAATGAGCAGTTCTTC
>TRBV6-4|TRBJ2-1|-|-
CASSDNPNNEQFF
TGTGCCAGCAGTGATAATCCTAACAATGAGCAGTTCTTC
>TRBV4-3|TRBJ1-2|-|-
CASSPLGGPYGYTF
TGCGCCAGCAGCCCCCTGGGAGGGCCCTATGGCTACACCTTC
>TRBV5-1|TRBJ1-6|-|TRBD1
CASSLVPDRVHSPLHF
TGCGCCAGCAGCTTGGTTCCCGACAGGGTCCATTCACCCCTCCACTTT
>TRBV4-1|TRBJ2-4|-|-
CASSQDRGIGNIQYF
TGCGCCAGCAGCCAAGATCGCGGAATAGGAAACATTCAGTACTTC
>TRBV2|TRBJ2-1|-|-
CASTAGYRADEQFF
TGTGCCAGCACCGCGGGATACAGGGCTGATGAGCAGTTCTTC
>TRBV6-5|TRBJ1-1|-|-
CATVVNTEAFF
TGTGCCACCGTGGTGAACACTGAAGCTTTCTTT
>TRBV9|TRBJ1-5|-|TRBD1
CASSVAGGDQPQHF
TGTGCCAGCAGCGTAGCAGGGGGCGATCAGCCCCAGCATTTT
>TRBV6-6|TRBJ2-5|-|-
CASSYLGTPQETQYF
TGTGCCAGCAGTTACTTAGGGACACCCCAAGAGACCCAGTACTTC
>TRBV7-9|TRBJ2-7|-|-
CASSLEGYGTEIYEQYF
TGTGCCAGCAGCTTAGAAGGTTACGGGACCGAAATCTACGAGCAGTACTTC
>TRBV5-1|TRBJ2-7|-|-
CASSLSGVDEQYF
TGCGCCAGCAGCTTGTCCGGGGTGGACGAGCAGTACTTC
>TRBV4-1|TRBJ1-1|-|-
CASSLKGGTPTEAFF
TGCGCCAGCAGCCTTAAAGGGGGAACTCCCACTGAAGCTTTCTTT
>TRBV5-1|TRBJ2-7|-|TRBD2
CASSPWGGGTPRRYEQYF
TGCGCCAGCAGCCCGTGGGGGGGTGGGACCCCCAGGCGGTACGAGCAGTACTTC
>TRBV5-1|TRBJ2-7|-|-
CASRGGTTYEQYF
TGCGCCAGCAGAGGCGGGACCACCTACGAGCAGTACTTC
>TRBV2|TRBJ2-7|-|TRBD1
CASSFHGQGGYEQYF
TGTGCCAGCAGTTTTCACGGACAGGGGGGTTACGAGCAGTACTTC
>TRBV27|TRBJ1-2|-|-
CASSLIGTPNYGYTF
TGTGCCAGCAGTTTAATAGGGACCCCTAACTATGGCTACACCTTC
>TRBV5-8|TRBJ2-7|once|TRBD2
CASSLGLAGGEEQYF
TGTGCCAGCAGCTTGGGACTAGCGGGGGGGGAAGAGCAGTACTTC
>TRBV21-1|TRBJ1-2|-|-
CASSTGKPRSGYTF
TGTGCCAGCAGCACGGGCAAACCTCGGAGTGGCTACACCTTC
>TRBV6-1|TRBJ1-4|-|TRBD1
CASRDRGLANEKLFF
TGTGCCAGCAGGGACAGGGGGCTAGCTAATGAAAAACTGTTTTTT
>TRBV12-5|TRBJ2-2|-|-
CASGFPGLTNTGELFF
TGTGCTAGTGGTTTCCCGGGACTCACGAACACCGGGGAGCTGTTTTTT
>TRBV7-9|TRBJ2-7|once|-
CAGGTDNYEQYF
TGTGCCGGAGGGACAGACAACTACGAGCAGTACTTC
>TRBV19|TRBJ1-1|-|-
CASSIWGNTEAFF
TGTGCCAGTAGTATATGGGGGAACACTGAAGCTTTCTTT
>TRBV6-5|TRBJ2-1|-|-
CASSNGVRDEQFF
TGTGCCAGCAGCAACGGGGTTCGGGATGAGCAGTTCTTC
>TRBV6-4|TRBJ2-3|-|TRBD2
CASSAGRGDTDTQYF
TGTGCCAGCAGTGCGGGGCGGGGGGACACAGATACGCAGTATTTT
>TRBV29-1|TRBJ2-7|-|-
CSVDGEYEQYF
TGCAGCGTTGACGGGGAGTACGAGCAGTACTTC
>TRBV7-2|TRBJ1-2|-|-
CASSLGLFGGANYGYTF
TGTGCCAGCAGCTTAGGACTTTTTGGGGGAGCTAACTATGGCTACACCTTC
>TRBV6-5|TRBJ1-4|-|-
CASSYGPATNEKLFF
TGTGCCAGCAGTTACGGGCCGGCAACTAATGAAAAACTGTTTTTT
>TRBV27|TRBJ1-1|-|-
CASSFLGPELSTEAFF
TGTGCCAGCAGTTTTTTGGGTCCCGAGTTGAGCACTGAAGCTTTCTTT
>TRBV7-9|TRBJ2-7|-|TRBD1
CASSLVLTGVEQYF
TGTGCCAGCAGCTTAGTACTGACAGGGGTAGAGCAGTACTTC
>TRBV5-5|TRBJ2-7|-|-
CASSLGDGDYEQYF
TGTGCCAGCAGCCTAGGGGACGGCGACTACGAGCAGTACTTC
>TRBV9|TRBJ2-1|-|TRBD2
CASSTSGGPNNEQFF
TGTGCCAGCAGTACTAGCGGGGGGCCTAACAATGAGCAGTTCTTC
>TRBV5-6|TRBJ2-2|-|TRBD2
CASSWRTSGGSGELFF
TGTGCCAGCAGCTGGAGGACTAGCGGGGGCTCCGGGGAGCTGTTTTTT
>TRBV5-1|TRBJ1-2|-|-
CASSSPRDLNNYGYTF
TGCGCCAGCAGCTCGCCTAGGGACCTAAATAACTATGGCTACACCTTC
>TRBV4-1|TRBJ2-3|-|-
CASSQARDTQYF
TGCGCCAGCAGCCAAGCCCGCGATACGCAGTATTTT